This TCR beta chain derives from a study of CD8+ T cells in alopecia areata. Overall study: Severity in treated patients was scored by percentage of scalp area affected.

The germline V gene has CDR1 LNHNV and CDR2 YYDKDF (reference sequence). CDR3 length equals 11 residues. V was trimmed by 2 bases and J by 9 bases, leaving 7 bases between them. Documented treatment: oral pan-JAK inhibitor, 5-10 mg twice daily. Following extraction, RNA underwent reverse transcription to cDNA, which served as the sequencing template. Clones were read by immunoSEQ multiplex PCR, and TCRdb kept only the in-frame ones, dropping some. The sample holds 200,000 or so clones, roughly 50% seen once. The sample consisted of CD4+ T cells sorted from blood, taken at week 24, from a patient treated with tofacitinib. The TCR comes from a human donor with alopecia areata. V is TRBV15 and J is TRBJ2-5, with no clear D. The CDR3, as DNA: TGTGCCACCAGCAGATCCCAGGCCCAGTACTTC. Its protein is CATSRSQAQYF. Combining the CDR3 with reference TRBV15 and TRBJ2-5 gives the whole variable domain DAMVIQNPRYQVTQFGKPVTLSCSQTLNHNVMYWYQQKSSQAPKLLFHYYDKDFNNEADTPDNFQSRRPNTSFCFLDIRSPGLGDTAMYLCATSRSQAQYFGPGTRLLVL.